This T cell receptor beta chain is drawn from a study of cytomegalovirus exposure and HLA in healthy donors. Study-wide findings and caveats: Reports credit the classifier with highly specific, highly sensitive diagnosis of cytomegalovirus status.

Remarks on this clone: Antigen specificity is unknown.

With 60 Vbeta and 13 Jbeta primers, the PCR was carried out. Study processing details: Counted up in a later analysis, unique TCR beta chains came to roughly 80 million, with some 9.9 million shared. TCRdb's copy holds only in-frame clones and misses some; the assay was immunoSEQ multiplex PCR. V, J and clone size derive from that table, while D and trimming were established from the DNA sequence. The sample lists about 250,000 clones, roughly 70% occurring once. Donors showed nominal health when sampled, although they likely had unrecorded immune exposures. V gave up 5 bases and J gave up 9 bases; unmatched junction bases: 10. The CDR3 covers 16 residues. Germline V gene sequence: CDR1 ENHRY, CDR2 SYGVKD.

The clonotype was recovered from a female donor in good health and CMV-seronegative. The chain couples TRBV10-3 to TRBJ1-6, with TRBD1 identical over 10 bases. The sample comprised PBMCs. The DNA for the CDR3 is TGTGCCATCAGTACCCTCGGACAGGGGGATGGTTCACCCCTCCACTTT. This sequence encodes CAISTLGQGDGSPLHF.